This is a list of T cell receptor beta chains from one sample in a study of technical replicates of blood from a few donors. Assay: immunoSEQ multiplex PCR; the TCRdb copy retains only in-frame clones and omits some. The data hold around 61,000 clones, with roughly 97% observed a single time. Sample: T cells isolated from PBMCs. Receptors originate from a human donor in good health. The CDR3 runs from the conserved cysteine through the conserved F or W. Each record gives: V gene, J gene, D gene, clone size, CDR3 protein, CDR3 DNA. A D gene is named only where the DNA matches it firmly. Some rows mark clone size as missing; the rest say once, few, many or name a class of expanded clone.

TRBV30	TRBJ1-2	TRBD1	.	CAWRRTGRSNYGYTF	TGTGCCTGGAGACGGACAGGGAGATCCAACTATGGCTACACCTTC
TRBV30	TRBJ2-1	TRBD1	.	CAWSGTGGSQFF	TGTGCCTGGAGTGGAACAGGGGGCTCACAGTTCTTC
TRBV15	TRBJ2-7	TRBD1	.	CATSVRTGDREQYF	TGTGCCACCAGCGTCCGGACAGGGGATCGGGAGCAGTACTTC
TRBV7-6	TRBJ1-3	.	.	CASSLGAEAKGNTIYF	TGTGCCAGCAGCTTAGGAGCGGAGGCGAAGGGAAACACCATATATTTT
TRBV5-1	TRBJ2-7	.	.	CASSLSPYEQYF	TGCGCCAGCAGCTTGTCTCCCTACGAGCAGTACTTC
TRBV7-9	TRBJ2-1	TRBD2	once	CASSPGGGSSYNEQFF	TGTGCCAGCAGCCCCGGCGGGGGTAGCTCCTACAATGAGCAGTTCTTC
TRBV6-1	TRBJ2-3	.	.	CASGGTSTDTQYF	TGTGCCAGCGGAGGGACTAGCACAGATACGCAGTATTTT
TRBV5-1	TRBJ2-5	.	once	CASSWGVYQETQYF	TGCGCCAGCAGCTGGGGGGTGTACCAAGAGACCCAGTACTTC
TRBV5-1	TRBJ1-4	.	.	CASSLLATNEKLFF	TGCGCCAGCAGCTTACTTGCGACTAATGAAAAACTGTTTTTT
TRBV7-2	TRBJ2-3	TRBD1	.	CASSRDRSTDTQYF	TGTGCCAGCAGCCGGGACAGAAGCACAGATACGCAGTATTTT
TRBV6-8	TRBJ1-2	TRBD1	.	CASSYSRTGDNGGYGYTF	TGTGCCAGCAGTTACTCTAGGACAGGGGACAACGGAGGTTATGGCTACACCTTC
TRBV10-1	TRBJ2-7	TRBD1	.	CASSDYRGTPYEQYF	TGCGCCAGCAGCGACTACAGGGGCACCCCCTACGAGCAGTACTTC
TRBV2	TRBJ2-5	TRBD2	.	CASRSGTIRETQYF	TGTGCCAGCAGATCCGGGACTATACGAGAGACCCAGTACTTC
TRBV6-4	TRBJ2-2	TRBD2	.	CASSGSGRHTGELFF	TGTGCCAGCAGTGGAAGCGGGAGGCACACCGGGGAGCTGTTTTTT
TRBV29-1	TRBJ1-1	TRBD1	.	CSAQGSGGTEAFF	TGCAGCGCCCAAGGATCAGGGGGCACTGAAGCTTTCTTT
TRBV10-3	TRBJ2-2	TRBD2	.	CAITRTSGANTGELFF	TGTGCCATCACTCGGACTAGCGGAGCGAACACCGGGGAGCTGTTTTTT
TRBV11-3	TRBJ2-7	TRBD2	.	CASSLSGGRGEQYF	TGTGCCAGCAGCTTATCTGGTGGGAGGGGAGAGCAGTACTTC
TRBV19	TRBJ2-2	.	once	CASSGQGRRIGELFF	TGTGCCAGTAGTGGCCAGGGCCGACGTATCGGGGAGCTGTTTTTT
TRBV5-1	TRBJ2-2	.	.	CASSSERSGLAFGELFF	TGCGCCAGCAGCTCCGAAAGGTCTGGTCTAGCGTTCGGGGAGCTGTTTTTT
TRBV5-1	TRBJ1-2	.	.	CASSLDRDYTF	TGCGCCAGCAGCTTGGACAGGGATTACACCTTC
TRBV14	TRBJ2-3	.	.	CASSQVPRGTDTQYF	TGTGCCAGCAGCCAAGTTCCAAGGGGTACTGATACGCAGTATTTT
TRBV5-5	TRBJ1-5	TRBD1	.	CASSEVGRTGVNQPQHF	TGTGCCAGCAGCGAAGTAGGTCGGACAGGGGTCAATCAGCCCCAGCATTTT
TRBV14	TRBJ2-7	TRBD2	.	CASSQPQAGGSYEQYF	TGTGCCAGCAGCCAACCTCAAGCGGGAGGGTCCTACGAGCAGTACTTC
TRBV28	TRBJ1-4	TRBD1	.	CASSLNSWDRERGKLFF	TGTGCCAGCAGTTTAAATTCCTGGGACAGGGAAAGGGGAAAACTGTTTTTT
TRBV4-1	TRBJ2-7	.	.	CASSQGAPSPGQYF	TGCGCCAGCAGCCAAGGTGCGCCCTCACCCGGGCAGTACTTC
TRBV7-2	TRBJ2-5	TRBD2	.	CASSLGETSGGAETQYF	TGTGCCAGCAGCTTAGGGGAAACTAGCGGGGGGGCTGAGACCCAGTACTTC
TRBV4-1	TRBJ2-1	.	.	CASSSHDYNQKQFF	TGCGCCAGCAGCTCGCACGATTACAACCAAAAGCAGTTCTTC
TRBV4-1	TRBJ2-1	TRBD1	.	CASSLRTGSYNEQFF	TGCGCCAGCAGCCTCCGGACAGGCTCCTACAATGAGCAGTTCTTC
TRBV5-4	TRBJ1-2	TRBD1	.	CASSSPGTGLGYTF	TGTGCCAGCAGCTCCCCCGGGACAGGGTTAGGCTACACCTTC
TRBV2	TRBJ2-2	.	.	CASSDRRNTGELFF	TGTGCCAGCAGTGACAGGCGCAACACCGGGGAGCTGTTTTTT
TRBV7-9	TRBJ1-1	.	.	CATPDSTEAFF	TGTGCCACCCCCGACAGTACCGAAGCTTTCTTT
TRBV2	TRBJ2-1	TRBD2	.	CASNRLAGGPGDEQFF	TGTGCCAGCAACCGACTAGCGGGGGGCCCAGGGGATGAGCAGTTCTTC
TRBV15	TRBJ1-1	.	.	CATSRDSGLNTEAFF	TGTGCCACCAGCAGAGATTCAGGCCTAAACACTGAAGCTTTCTTT
TRBV15	TRBJ2-7	TRBD2	.	CATSAGLAGSYEQYF	TGTGCCACCAGCGCGGGACTAGCGGGATCCTACGAGCAGTACTTC
TRBV6-1	TRBJ2-7	TRBD1	.	CASSADRAVGYEQYF	TGTGCCAGCAGTGCAGACAGGGCAGTAGGCTACGAGCAGTACTTC
TRBV4-1	TRBJ1-5	.	.	CASSQGLLYSNQPQHF	TGCGCCAGCAGCCAAGGGCTCCTTTATAGCAATCAGCCCCAGCATTTT
TRBV29-1	TRBJ1-2	.	.	CSVEASHYGYTF	TGCAGCGTTGAGGCCAGTCACTATGGCTACACCTTC
TRBV2	TRBJ2-7	.	once	CASSGPETGYYSYEQYF	TGTGCCAGCAGTGGGCCCGAGACAGGATACTACTCCTACGAGCAGTACTTC
TRBV6-6	TRBJ1-1	TRBD1	.	CASTLDRGTEAFF	TGTGCCAGCACCTTGGACAGGGGCACTGAAGCTTTCTTT
TRBV7-9	TRBJ2-7	.	.	CASSLTDGQRSYEQYF	TGTGCCAGCAGCTTAACGGACGGCCAGCGGTCCTACGAGCAGTACTTC
TRBV4-1	TRBJ1-1	TRBD1	.	CASSQVGTANTEAFF	TGCGCCAGCAGCCAAGTTGGGACAGCAAACACTGAAGCTTTCTTT
TRBV9	TRBJ2-4	TRBD2	.	CASSVHPGGDIQYF	TGTGCCAGCAGCGTACATCCGGGAGGGGACATTCAGTACTTC